The 31 T cell receptor beta chains below were found in one sample sequenced in a study of OX40 agonist ivuxolimab in advanced cancers. Assay used: immunoSEQ multiplex PCR; TCRdb lists only in-frame clones, some missing. Altogether about 100,000 clones are present, approximately 89% being singletons, with the ten largest covering around 0.16%. The source material was CD4+ or CD8+ T cells sorted from blood, sampled in a trial of the OX40 agonist ivuxolimab. The receptor source for this set is an adult with an advanced solid tumor such as melanoma, head and neck, liver or kidney cancer.

This clone was seen just once. CDR3 coding DNA: TGTGCCAGCAGCTCCGCAGCAGGGGAAAATGAAAAACTGTTTTTT. This translates into CASSSAAGENEKLFF. The rearrangement links TRBV5-4 to TRBJ1-4; a weak D match, TRBD1 (6 bases). The germline CDR1 and CDR2 sequences are SGHNT and YYREEE (reference sequence). The V end lost 3 bases, the J end lost 5 bases, and 14 bases lay between the germline ends. This CDR3 is built from 15 residues.

The rearrangement links TRBV10-2 to TRBJ1-6; D unresolved. Per germline, CDR1 WSHSY and CDR2 SAAADI. The ends were cut back, 6 bases at V and 9 bases at J, with 12 bases in the middle. This CDR3 contains 13 residues. Here the CDR3 DNA reads TGCGCCAGCAGGGACGGAAGTAGTTCACCCCTCCACTTT. The encoded protein is CASRDGSSSPLHF.

The J gene is TRBJ2-2, the V gene TRBV28; D unresolved. Germline V gives CDR1 MDHEN, CDR2 SYDVKM. This CDR3 is built from 18 residues. Trimming took off 1 base at V and 2 bases at J, with 17 bases between the two ends. Written as DNA, the CDR3 is TGTGCCAGCAGTTTATTCATCCCAACTCACTTAAACACCGGGGAGCTGTTTTTT. This codes for CASSLFIPTHLNTGELFF.

The genes are TRBV27 and TRBJ2-7, with D perhaps TRBD1 (5 bases). CDR3 length: 14 amino acids. Germline V gene lookup returns CDR1 MNHEY and CDR2 SMNVEV (reference sequence). Trimming removed 2 bases from V and 2 bases from J, with 10 bases in between. This CDR3 is CASSLKGQAYEQYF. As DNA, the CDR3 is TGTGCCAGCAGTTTAAAGGGGCAGGCCTACGAGCAGTACTTC.

The chain joins TRBV5-4 to TRBJ2-7; 8 nucleotides match TRBD1. This CDR3 comprises 13 residues. Per the germline V gene, CDR1 is SGHNT and CDR2 is YYREEE (reference sequence). V gave up 6 bases and J gave up 5 bases; unmatched junction bases: 7. CDR3 loop: CASTGQGWNEQYF. CDR3 in DNA: TGTGCCAGCACCGGACAGGGTTGGAACGAGCAGTACTTC.

The V and J genes are TRBV7-9 and TRBJ2-2, with D possibly being TRBD1 (5 bases). Germline CDR1 reads SEHNR; CDR2 reads FQNEAQ (reference sequence). The CDR3 loop spans 12 amino acids. V was pared by 6 bases and J by 3 bases, with 5 bases between. The CDR3 bases are TGTGCCAGCAGAGGGGACACCGGGGAGCTGTTTTTT. As protein: CASRGDTGELFF.

This sequence joins TRBV25-1 and TRBJ1-3; the D is unclear. Germline CDR1 and CDR2: MGHDK and SYGVNS. V lost 1 base and J lost 0, with 10 bases in between. The CDR3 spans 16 residues. The CDR3 protein is CASSELGHSSGNTIYF. CDR3 coding DNA: TGTGCCAGCAGTGAATTAGGTCACAGCTCTGGAAACACCATATATTTT.

V usage is TRBV15 and J usage is TRBJ1-4, with D possibly being TRBD1 (5 bases). The CDR3 is 15 residues long. V was clipped by 5 bases and J by 7 bases, with 17 bases between them. CDR1 and CDR2 (germline): LNHNV, YYDKDF (reference sequence). The CDR3 reads CATSLTPGIGEKLFF. CDR3 sequence (DNA): TGTGCCACCAGCCTCACGCCAGGGATAGGTGAAAAACTGTTTTTT.

The rearrangement uses TRBV9 and TRBJ2-6; D is undetermined. CDR3 length: 17 residues. Germline assignment: CDR1 SGDLS and CDR2 YYNGEE. The germline V and J ends were trimmed by 7 bases and 6 bases, with 23 bases remaining between them. In DNA form, the CDR3 reads TGTGCCAGCTACCCGCAGTACTCAAACAAATCGGCCAACGTCCTGACTTTC. Residues: CASYPQYSNKSANVLTF. Full variable domain (missing parts from reference TRBV9 and TRBJ2-6): DSGVTQTPKHLITATGQRVTLRCSPRSGDLSVYWYQQSLDQGLQFLIQYYNGEERAKGNILERFSAQQFPDLHSELNLSSLELGDSALYFCASYPQYSNKSANVLTFGAGSRLTVL.

The V gene is TRBV6-5, the J gene TRBJ1-1; D possibly corresponds to TRBD1 (6 bases). The germline V gene encodes CDR1 MNHEY and CDR2 SVGAGI. V lost 2 bases, J lost 10 bases, and 17 bases lay in between. CDR3 length equals 14 residues. CDR3 sequence: CASSYMGGAYGAFF. DNA of the CDR3: TGTGCCAGCAGTTACATGGGGGGCGCTTATGGAGCTTTCTTT.

V gene TRBV5-1 combines with J gene TRBJ2-5; TRBD1 is a possible D gene (6 bases). The CDR3 runs to 13 residues. The V gene's germline CDR1 is SGHRS and CDR2 YFSETQ. The germline V and J ends were trimmed by 4 bases and 14 bases, with 21 bases remaining between them. In DNA form, the CDR3 reads TGCGCCAGCAGCAAAACACTACAGGGTTCTGATTACTTC. Its protein is CASSKTLQGSDYF. The whole variable domain, remainder taken from reference TRBV5-1 and TRBJ2-5, is KAGVTQTPRYLIKTRGQQVTLSCSPISGHRSVSWYQQTPGQGLQFLFEYFSETQRNKGNFPGRFSGRQFSNSRSEMNVSTLELGDSALYLCASSKTLQGSDYFGPGTRLLVL.

The V call is TRBV6-1, the J call TRBJ1-3; the D is unclear. The CDR3 runs to 12 residues. Trimming removed 6 bases from V and 3 bases from J, with 6 bases in between. From germline, CDR1 is MNHNS and CDR2 SASEGT. CDR3: CASRARGNTIYF. The CDR3 DNA reads TGTGCCAGCAGGGCGCGTGGAAACACCATATATTTT.

This clone was recorded only once. This chain uses TRBV27 with TRBJ2-4, with 13 bases that match TRBD2. This CDR3 is 16 amino acids long. From germline, CDR1 is MNHEY and CDR2 SMNVEV (reference sequence). V lost 6 bases to trimming and J lost 9 bases; unmatched junction nucleotides: 11. In DNA form, the CDR3 reads TGTGCCAGCAGGCCCCAAGGACTAGCGGGAGTCGTCATTCAGTACTTC. Protein sequence: CASRPQGLAGVVIQYF.

The chain links TRBV19 to TRBJ1-3; D is ambiguous. Germline loops: CDR1 LNHDA, CDR2 SQIVND (reference sequence). The CDR3 contains 13 residues. Trimming cost V 3 bases and J 7 bases, with 10 bases left between them. CDR3 nucleotide sequence: TGTGCCAGTAGTATCACCTATTGGAACACCATATATTTT. This codes for CASSITYWNTIYF.

This clone has more than one count but fewer than ten. This chain connects TRBV10-1 to TRBJ2-2; the D is unclear. The V gene lost 5 bases and the J gene lost 4 bases, with 5 bases spanning the gap. CDR3 length equals 12 residues. Germline values: CDR1 WNHNN, CDR2 SYGVQD (reference sequence). The CDR3 sequence: CASSPTTGELFF. As DNA, the CDR3 is TGCGCCAGCAGTCCCACCACCGGGGAGCTGTTTTTT.

The rearrangement joins TRBV4-1 to TRBJ2-1, with 8 positions matching TRBD2. The junction had 17 bases not matched to a gene; V was cut back by 4 bases and J by 9 bases. Germline V lookup: CDR1 MGHRA, CDR2 YSYEKL. The CDR3 loop spans 17 amino acids. The CDR3, as DNA: TGCGCCAGCAGCCCATTAGCGACTAGCGCCGATAGGCGTGAGCAGTTCTTC. Residues: CASSPLATSADRREQFF.

This chain links TRBV5-1 with TRBJ2-3; 13 positions agree with TRBD2. The CDR3 has 14 amino acids. The V segment lost 4 bases and the J segment 15 bases; nucleotides outside the gene matches: 11. CDR1 SGHRS and CDR2 YFSETQ come from the germline V gene. CDR3: CASSPGLAGEKRYF. CDR3 nucleotide sequence: TGCGCCAGCAGCCCCGGACTAGCGGGAGAAAAAAGATATTTT.

The genes are TRBV29-1 and TRBJ2-2; D is undetermined. The CDR3 runs 16 residues. CDR1 SQVTM and CDR2 ANQGSEA come from the germline V gene. The germline V and J ends were trimmed by 7 bases and 0 bases, with 18 bases remaining between them. CDR3 in DNA: TGCAGCGCCCGTGCCCGCTTAAGCGCGAACACCGGGGAGCTGTTTTTT. This translates into CSARARLSANTGELFF.

The gene calls are TRBV5-1 and TRBJ2-7; TRBD2 matches at 10 bases. Germline assignment: CDR1 SGHRS and CDR2 YFSETQ. The CDR3 has 15 amino acids. Trimming took 0 bases from V and 7 from J; bases not matched to a gene: 7. The CDR3 DNA reads TGCGCCAGCAGCTTGGCACTAGCGGGAACAGGGGAGCAGTACTTC. Translating gives CASSLALAGTGEQYF. Looking up the rest from reference TRBV5-1 and TRBJ2-7 gives the full variable domain: KAGVTQTPRYLIKTRGQQVTLSCSPISGHRSVSWYQQTPGQGLQFLFEYFSETQRNKGNFPGRFSGRQFSNSRSEMNVSTLELGDSALYLCASSLALAGTGEQYFGPGTRLTVT.

The chain combines TRBV29-1 with TRBJ1-1; TRBD1 might be the D (5 bases). The CDR3 has 14 residues. Germline CDR1 and CDR2: SQVTM and ANQGSEA. Trimming removed 0 bases from V and 3 bases from J, with 11 bases in between. The CDR3 DNA is TGCAGCGTTGAAGATCCTAGGGGCTACACTGAAGCTTTCTTT. Protein sequence: CSVEDPRGYTEAFF.

This sequence joins TRBV6-6 and TRBJ1-1; a weak D match, TRBD1 (5 bases). The CDR3 runs 13 residues. The V gene's germline CDR1 is MNHNY and CDR2 SVGAGI (reference sequence). The V end was cut by 6 bases, the J end by 1 base, with 9 bases between. CDR3 loop: CASREGANTEAFF. In DNA form, the CDR3 reads TGTGCCAGCAGAGAAGGGGCGAACACTGAAGCTTTCTTT.

The CDR3 DNA is TGTGCCAGTAGTATAGAAGGGAAGCACACAGATACGCAGTATTTT. It specifies CASSIEGKHTDTQYF. This chain joins TRBV19 and TRBJ2-3; D gene unclear. Germline V gene sequence: CDR1 LNHDA, CDR2 SQIVND (reference sequence). Trimming took 0 bases from V and 2 from J, leaving 9 bases between them. The CDR3 runs 15 residues.

This clone was seen only a few times. The chain recombines TRBV19 with TRBJ1-5; TRBD1 is a possible D gene (5 bases). CDR1 and CDR2 (germline): LNHDA, SQIVND (reference sequence). Trimming shortened V by 2 bases and J by 0 bases, and 14 bases separated the two germline ends. The CDR3 contains 17 residues. As DNA, the CDR3 is TGTGCCAGTAGTATAAGGTCGCAGGGTTATAGCAATCAGCCCCAGCATTTT. It translates to CASSIRSQGYSNQPQHF. The full variable domain, with the rest looked up from reference TRBV19 and TRBJ1-5, is DGGITQSPKYLFRKEGQNVTLSCEQNLNHDAMYWYRQDPGQGLRLIYYSQIVNDFQKGDIAEGYSVSREKKESFPLTVTSAQKNPTAFYLCASSIRSQGYSNQPQHFGDGTRLSIL.

The V call is TRBV5-1, the J call TRBJ2-7, with TRBD2 matching 9 bases. The CDR3 loop spans 16 amino acids. With 1 base clipped from V and 2 bases from J, the junction kept 7 bases outside the gene matches. Germline values: CDR1 SGHRS, CDR2 YFSETQ. Written as DNA, the CDR3 is TGCGCCAGCAGCTTGTCCGCGGGAGGGTCTGCCTACGAGCAGTACTTC. Amino acid sequence: CASSLSAGGSAYEQYF.

The chain joins TRBV28 to TRBJ2-7; tentative D call: TRBD1 (5 bases). In germline, CDR1 is MDHEN, CDR2 SYDVKM. The CDR3 length is 15 residues. Between the trimmed V and J ends, which lost 0 bases and 0 bases, there was a span of 9 bases. Written as DNA, the CDR3 is TGTGCCAGCAGTTTATGGGCAGGGAACTCCTACGAGCAGTACTTC. Protein sequence: CASSLWAGNSYEQYF.

The chain links TRBV29-1 to TRBJ1-2; D is perhaps TRBD1 (5 bases). V lost 3 bases and J 6 bases, leaving 8 bases between the germline ends. The CDR3 spans 11 residues. The germline V gene has CDR1 SQVTM and CDR2 ANQGSEA. For the CDR3, the DNA is TGCAGCGTTGACTGGGGGGATGGCTACACCTTC. It translates to CSVDWGDGYTF.

This clone was seen only once. The gene calls are TRBV27 and TRBJ1-1; TRBD1 aligns across 11 bases. V lost 5 bases and J lost 9; bases outside the gene matches: 8. The CDR3 consists of 14 residues. Germline V gene lookup returns CDR1 MNHEY and CDR2 SMNVEV (reference sequence). The CDR3 region is CASSTLDRGPKAFF. The CDR3 nucleotides read TGTGCCAGCAGTACCCTGGACAGGGGGCCTAAAGCTTTCTTT.

The DNA for the CDR3 is TGTGCCAGTAGCGGGACCGGGGGAGAAAAACTGTTTTTT. Translated: CASSGTGGEKLFF. The chain recombines TRBV19 with TRBJ1-4; tentative D call: TRBD1 (5 bases). Germline CDR1 reads LNHDA; CDR2 reads SQIVND (reference sequence). The CDR3 runs to 13 residues. With 6 bases removed from V and 8 bases from J, the gap between germline ends came to 13 bases.

This chain uses TRBV9 with TRBJ2-3, with 7 positions matching TRBD2. V shed 0 bases, J shed 1 base, and the junction held 5 bases outside the gene matches. CDR1 is SGDLS and CDR2 is YYNGEE in the germline V gene. The CDR3 has 16 amino acids. CDR3 DNA: TGTGCCAGCAGCGTAGATTCTAGCGGACGCACAGATACGCAGTATTTT. Its translation is CASSVDSSGRTDTQYF.

The J gene is TRBJ1-1, the V gene TRBV6-5; D is perhaps TRBD1 (5 bases). In germline, CDR1 is MNHEY, CDR2 SVGAGI. Trimming cost V 6 bases and J 1 base, with 15 bases left between them. The CDR3 contains 15 residues. In DNA form, the CDR3 reads TGTGCCAGCAGCCCCGACAACAGGAAGAACACTGAAGCTTTCTTT. As protein: CASSPDNRKNTEAFF.

The chain couples TRBV7-9 to TRBJ2-5; D gene uncertain. The germline V gene has CDR1 SEHNR and CDR2 FQNEAQ (reference sequence). V was pared by 0 bases and J by 1 base, with 15 bases between. This CDR3 region has 17 residues. Here the CDR3 DNA reads TGTGCCAGCAGCTTAGCGGCGCCTAAATTACCCCAAGAGACCCAGTACTTC. It translates to CASSLAAPKLPQETQYF.